A selection of T cell receptor beta chains follows, all from one sample in a study of blood T cell repertoires in COVID-19. TCRdb keeps only in-frame clones here, not all; method: immunoSEQ multiplex PCR. In the table there are around 50,000 clones, more than 75% of which are singletons. Sequencing was performed on PBMCs or T cells enriched from blood (not recorded which). These receptors all come from a woman aged 45-59 years with acute COVID-19. CDR3s include the opening cysteine and the closing phenylalanine or tryptophan. The D gene is left open where the match is weak. Expanded clones get a size class; other rows say once, few or many, or leave the size out.

D gene: -; clone size: once; J gene: TRBJ1-5; V gene: TRBV3-1/TRBV3-2; CDR3 DNA: TGTGCCAGCAGCCAAGACACAGGGAGTCAGCCCCAGCATTTT; CDR3 protein: CASSQDTGSQPQHF
D gene: -; clone size: -; J gene: TRBJ1-6; V gene: TRBV5-1; CDR3 DNA: TGCGCCAGCAGCTTTGGGGGCCCGGGTTCACCCCTCCACTTT; CDR3 protein: CASSFGGPGSPLHF
D gene: TRBD1; clone size: -; J gene: TRBJ1-2; V gene: TRBV6-1; CDR3 DNA: TGTGCCAGCAGTGACGTGATTCGGACAGGCGAGTTTGGCTACACCTTC; CDR3 protein: CASSDVIRTGEFGYTF
D gene: TRBD1; clone size: -; J gene: TRBJ1-2; V gene: TRBV5-5; CDR3 DNA: TGTGCCAGCAGGTCCCGGGACAGGGGCGATGGCTACACCTTC; CDR3 protein: CASRSRDRGDGYTF
D gene: -; clone size: -; J gene: TRBJ2-6; V gene: TRBV10-1; CDR3 DNA: TGCGCCAGCAGCAGGGGCTCTGGGGCCAACGTCCTGACTTTC; CDR3 protein: CASSRGSGANVLTF
D gene: -; clone size: -; J gene: TRBJ1-3; V gene: TRBV3-1/TRBV3-2; CDR3 DNA: TGTGCCAGCAGCCAAGATGCGGCAGAGCTTTCTGGAAACACCATATATTTT; CDR3 protein: CASSQDAAELSGNTIYF
D gene: -; clone size: -; J gene: TRBJ2-2; V gene: TRBV3-1/TRBV3-2; CDR3 DNA: TGTGCCAGCAGCCAAGATCTAGGACAGATGGCGAACACCGGGGAGCTGTTTTTT; CDR3 protein: CASSQDLGQMANTGELFF
D gene: -; clone size: -; J gene: TRBJ1-5; V gene: TRBV30; CDR3 DNA: TGTGCCTGGAGTGTTTCGGGGGTTAGCAATCAGCCCCAGCATTTT; CDR3 protein: CAWSVSGVSNQPQHF
D gene: -; clone size: -; J gene: TRBJ2-7; V gene: TRBV29-1; CDR3 DNA: TGCAGCGTTAGGGAGAGTTTGTACGAGCAGTACTTC; CDR3 protein: CSVRESLYEQYF
D gene: TRBD1; clone size: -; J gene: TRBJ1-1; V gene: TRBV15; CDR3 DNA: TGTGCCACCAGCAGTGGGACAGGTACTGAAGCTTTCTTT; CDR3 protein: CATSSGTGTEAFF
D gene: -; clone size: few; J gene: TRBJ1-6; V gene: TRBV6-5; CDR3 DNA: TGTGCCAGCAGTTCCACCGGGAGATCCTATAATTCACCCCTCCACTTT; CDR3 protein: CASSSTGRSYNSPLHF
D gene: TRBD1; clone size: -; J gene: TRBJ2-7; V gene: TRBV28; CDR3 DNA: TGTGCCAGCAGTTTATTGACATTGGACAGGGTCCACTTC; CDR3 protein: CASSLLTLDRVHF
D gene: TRBD1; clone size: -; J gene: TRBJ1-4; V gene: TRBV27; CDR3 DNA: TGTGCCAGCAGTTGGGGACAGGGTCCAACTAATGAAAAACTGTTTTTT; CDR3 protein: CASSWGQGPTNEKLFF
D gene: TRBD1; clone size: few; J gene: TRBJ2-5; V gene: TRBV11-1; CDR3 DNA: TGTGCCAGCAGCGCCCGGACAGGAATTTCCGAGACCCAGTACTTC; CDR3 protein: CASSARTGISETQYF
D gene: TRBD1; clone size: -; J gene: TRBJ2-5; V gene: TRBV20-1; CDR3 DNA: TGCAGTGCTAGTTCCCACGACAGGGAGAAACAAGAGACCCAGTACTTC; CDR3 protein: CSASSHDREKQETQYF
D gene: -; clone size: few; J gene: TRBJ2-2; V gene: TRBV27; CDR3 DNA: TGTGCCAGCAGTCCCCTTATAATCGGGGAGCTGTTTTTT; CDR3 protein: CASSPLIIGELFF
D gene: -; clone size: -; J gene: TRBJ1-2; V gene: TRBV5-4; CDR3 DNA: TGTGCCAGCAGCTTGACCGAAGGTCTCCTAGAGGGCTACACCTTC; CDR3 protein: CASSLTEGLLEGYTF
D gene: -; clone size: -; J gene: TRBJ1-5; V gene: TRBV6-5; CDR3 DNA: TGTGCCAGCGCAGGGCCGAATCAGCCCCAGCATTTT; CDR3 protein: CASAGPNQPQHF
D gene: -; clone size: -; J gene: TRBJ2-5; V gene: TRBV7-6; CDR3 DNA: TGTGCCAGCAGCTTAATCCCGGGGGGCGAAGAGACCCAGTACTTC; CDR3 protein: CASSLIPGGEETQYF
D gene: -; clone size: -; J gene: TRBJ2-2; V gene: TRBV6-6; CDR3 DNA: TGTGCCAGCAGCGAGGCTCCGACGACCGGGGAGCTGTTTTTT; CDR3 protein: CASSEAPTTGELFF
D gene: TRBD1; clone size: -; J gene: TRBJ1-6; V gene: TRBV3-1/TRBV3-2; CDR3 DNA: TGTGCCAGCAGCTCCGGACAGGGGGCGTATAATTCACCCCTCCACTTT; CDR3 protein: CASSSGQGAYNSPLHF
D gene: -; clone size: -; J gene: TRBJ2-3; V gene: TRBV29-1; CDR3 DNA: TGCAGCGTACAGGGCTCCCGCCAAGGTACGCAGTATTTT; CDR3 protein: CSVQGSRQGTQYF
D gene: TRBD2; clone size: -; J gene: TRBJ2-7; V gene: TRBV11-2; CDR3 DNA: TGTGCCAGCAGCCCAGTGACTAGCGGGCCGCTCTACGAGCAGTACTTC; CDR3 protein: CASSPVTSGPLYEQYF
D gene: TRBD2; clone size: -; J gene: TRBJ2-3; V gene: TRBV2; CDR3 DNA: TGTGCCAGCAGTGTACTAGCGGGGGGCGATACGCAGTATTTT; CDR3 protein: CASSVLAGGDTQYF
D gene: -; clone size: few; J gene: TRBJ2-1; V gene: TRBV4-2; CDR3 DNA: TGTGCCAGCAGCCAAGAGAGGGTGAGCTCCTACAATGAGCAGTTCTTC; CDR3 protein: CASSQERVSSYNEQFF
D gene: TRBD1; clone size: -; J gene: TRBJ1-5; V gene: TRBV30; CDR3 DNA: TGTGCCTGGAGTCGGACAGGAAAGAATCAGCCCCAGCATTTT; CDR3 protein: CAWSRTGKNQPQHF
D gene: -; clone size: -; J gene: TRBJ1-2; V gene: TRBV19; CDR3 DNA: TGTGCCAGTAGTATAGGGCAGGCTAACTATGGCTACACCTTC; CDR3 protein: CASSIGQANYGYTF
D gene: -; clone size: -; J gene: TRBJ1-1; V gene: TRBV10-2; CDR3 DNA: TGCGCCAGCAGTCGAGAGCAGAACACTGAAGCTTTCTTT; CDR3 protein: CASSREQNTEAFF
D gene: -; clone size: -; J gene: TRBJ2-7; V gene: TRBV13; CDR3 DNA: TGTGCCAGCAGCTTAGATAACGAGCAGTACTTC; CDR3 protein: CASSLDNEQYF
D gene: TRBD1; clone size: -; J gene: TRBJ1-2; V gene: TRBV5-6; CDR3 DNA: TGTGCCAGCAGCATGACAGGGGGAATAGGCTATGGCTACACCTTC; CDR3 protein: CASSMTGGIGYGYTF
D gene: -; clone size: -; J gene: TRBJ2-2; V gene: TRBV29-1; CDR3 DNA: TGCAGCGTTGAATCAGATACAGAAAAAGACACCGGGGAGCTGTTTTTT; CDR3 protein: CSVESDTEKDTGELFF
D gene: -; clone size: -; J gene: TRBJ1-2; V gene: TRBV4-1; CDR3 DNA: TGCGCCAGCAGCCAAGACAGGGGTACTAACTATGGCTACACCTTC; CDR3 protein: CASSQDRGTNYGYTF
D gene: -; clone size: few; J gene: TRBJ1-5; V gene: TRBV30; CDR3 DNA: TGTGCCTGGAGTGTACCGGGGATGGGTCAGCCCCAGCATTTT; CDR3 protein: CAWSVPGMGQPQHF